The 14 T cell receptor beta chains in this list originate from one sample, sequenced in a study of T-cell memory formation after mild COVID-19. TCRdb re-analysed the 5' RACE reads in MiXCR, keeping a single row per CDR3 protein. The sample holds 450,000 to 650,000 distinct CDR3 sequences, about a fifth seen once. Sequenced sample: PBMCs or a T cell subset sorted from them (not recorded which). These receptors were collected from an adult woman who had mild COVID-19 (a few samples of this study predate the infection). Cell type and time point are not known.

V is TRBV28 and J is TRBJ2-7; 10 nucleotides match TRBD1. Germline CDR1 is MDHEN and CDR2 is SYDVKM. Losses at the gene ends were 2 bases for V and 4 bases for J; bases not matched to a gene: 5. The CDR3 is made up of 15 amino acids. CDR3 sequence reads: CASSLLGQGGYEQYF. CDR3 DNA sequence: TGTGCCAGCAGTTTACTCGGACAGGGGGGGTACGAGCAGTACTTC.

The CDR3 DNA sequence: TGCAGTGCTAGTCGGATTGGCGAGCAGTACTTC. Translating it yields CSASRIGEQYF. This chain joins TRBV20-1 and TRBJ2-7; D is ambiguous. Germline CDR1 and CDR2: DFQATT and SNEGSKA (reference sequence). V was pared by 3 bases and J by 6 bases, with 9 bases between. This CDR3 region has 11 residues.

In its sample, this clonotype was seen a few times. The V gene is TRBV5-1, the J gene TRBJ1-1; D unresolved. The V end was cut by 4 bases, the J end by 1 base, with 14 bases between. The CDR3 has 15 amino acids. Per germline, CDR1 SGHRS and CDR2 YFSETQ. This CDR3 is CASSRQRTENTEAFF. The DNA of the CDR3 is TGCGCCAGCAGCCGCCAGAGGACGGAGAACACTGAAGCTTTCTTT. Filled out from reference TRBV5-1 and TRBJ1-1, the complete variable domain reads KAGVTQTPRYLIKTRGQQVTLSCSPISGHRSVSWYQQTPGQGLQFLFEYFSETQRNKGNFPGRFSGRQFSNSRSEMNVSTLELGDSALYLCASSRQRTENTEAFFGQGTRLTVV.

This clonotype was counted a few times. The genes are TRBV6-2 or TRBV6-3 and TRBJ2-3; no firm D call. Trimming took off 5 bases at V and 5 bases at J, with 11 bases between the two ends. The CDR3 contains 13 residues. The germline CDR1 and CDR2 sequences are MNHEY and SVGEGT. The CDR3 region has the DNA TGTGCCAGCAGTCCCGACCGTGGAGATACGCAGTATTTT. The encoded protein is CASSPDRGDTQYF.

The V and J genes are TRBV20-1 and TRBJ1-2; 10 nucleotides line up with TRBD1. Germline values: CDR1 DFQATT, CDR2 SNEGSKA (reference sequence). The trim removed 0 bases at V and 6 bases at J, leaving 7 bases unmatched. The CDR3 consists of 15 residues. CDR3 protein: CSARDSGTGVHGYTF. The CDR3 nucleotides read TGCAGTGCTAGAGATTCAGGGACAGGGGTGCATGGCTACACCTTC.

This rearrangement joins TRBV20-1 to TRBJ2-5, with D unclear. V shed 6 bases and J shed 5 bases, with 7 bases lying between them. The V gene's germline CDR1 is DFQATT and CDR2 SNEGSKA (reference sequence). This CDR3 region has 10 residues. The CDR3 loop is CSAQTETQYF. In DNA, the CDR3 is TGCAGTGCACAGACCGAGACCCAGTACTTC.

The CDR3 sequence: CASSFSGNNSPLHF. CDR3 nucleotides: TGTGCCAGCAGCTTCTCCGGGAATAATTCACCCCTCCACTTT. The rearrangement joins TRBV7-9 to TRBJ1-6; D not resolved. V was shortened by 3 bases and J by 5 bases, with 8 bases between the two germline ends. CDR3 size: 14 residues. Per germline, CDR1 SEHNR and CDR2 FQNEAQ (reference sequence).

This chain uses TRBV4-1 with TRBJ2-5; D not resolved. Trimming removed 0 bases from V and 4 bases from J, with 9 bases in between. The CDR3 is made up of 14 amino acids. Germline CDR1 MGHRA, CDR2 YSYEKL. The CDR3 protein is CASSQDRRAETQYF. The CDR3 nucleotides read TGCGCCAGCAGCCAAGACCGAAGGGCAGAGACCCAGTACTTC.

This clonotype came up many times. The V and J genes are TRBV5-5 and TRBJ2-1; 8 nucleotides align to TRBD1. This CDR3 region has 14 residues. Germline V CDR1 and CDR2: SGHKS, YYEKEE (reference sequence). The ends lost 4 bases at V and 3 bases at J; junction bases unmatched: 3. CDR3 residues: CASSRDRIYNEQFF. The CDR3 bases are TGTGCCAGCAGCCGGGACAGGATCTACAATGAGCAGTTCTTC.

This chain connects TRBV4-3 to TRBJ2-7; possible D gene TRBD2, 6 bases. Trimming stripped 3 bases from V and 4 bases from J, with 16 bases between. The CDR3 sequence is 15 residues long. Germline V gives CDR1 LGHNA, CDR2 YSLEER. Here the CDR3 DNA reads TGCGCCAGCAGCCAGGTAGCGGATCCAAGTTACGAGCAGTACTTC. This gives the protein CASSQVADPSYEQYF.

A few counts support this clonotype. The CDR3 bases are TGTGCCAGCAGCTTAAGAGGGATTCGGTTAGATACGCAGTATTTT. Translating gives CASSLRGIRLDTQYF. The V and J genes are TRBV7-3 and TRBJ2-3, with D tentatively TRBD2 (5 bases). Looked up from germline, CDR1 is SGHTA and CDR2 is FQGTGA. The V gene lost 1 base and the J gene lost 5 bases, with 13 bases spanning the gap. This CDR3 comprises 15 residues.

V and J are TRBV12-3 or TRBV12-4 and TRBJ1-1, with a tentative D call TRBD1 (5 bases). The CDR3 sequence is 15 residues long. V lost 10 bases and J lost 1, with 19 bases in between. The CDR3 nucleotides are TGTGCCACCACGTCGAGGGGCTTAGAGAACACTGAAGCTTTCTTT. Translating it yields CATTSRGLENTEAFF.

This clonotype has a handful of counts. The CDR3 DNA reads as TGTGCCAGCAGTGAAGATGGGGGCTCCTACAATGAGCAGTTCTTC. It translates to CASSEDGGSYNEQFF. The chain employs TRBV25-1 and TRBJ2-1; D may match TRBD1 or TRBD2 (5 bases each). Germline V gene lookup returns CDR1 MGHDK and CDR2 SYGVNS. The CDR3 is 15 residues long. V lost 2 bases to trimming and J lost 0 bases, with 8 bases between them. The full variable domain, completed using reference TRBV25-1 and TRBJ2-1, is EADIYQTPRYLVIGTGKKITLECSQTMGHDKMYWYQQDPGMELHLIHYSYGVNSTEKGDLSSESTVSRIRTEHFPLTLESARPSHTSQYLCASSEDGGSYNEQFFGPGTRLTVL.

CDR3: CASSYKGVYEQYF. DNA for the CDR3: TGTGCCAGCAGTTACAAGGGGGTTTACGAGCAGTACTTC. The chain has TRBV6-5 and TRBJ2-7; perhaps TRBD1 as D (6 bases). Germline V gene sequence: CDR1 MNHEY, CDR2 SVGAGI. CDR3 length equals 13 residues. Trimming took off 2 bases at V and 4 bases at J, with 9 bases between the two ends.